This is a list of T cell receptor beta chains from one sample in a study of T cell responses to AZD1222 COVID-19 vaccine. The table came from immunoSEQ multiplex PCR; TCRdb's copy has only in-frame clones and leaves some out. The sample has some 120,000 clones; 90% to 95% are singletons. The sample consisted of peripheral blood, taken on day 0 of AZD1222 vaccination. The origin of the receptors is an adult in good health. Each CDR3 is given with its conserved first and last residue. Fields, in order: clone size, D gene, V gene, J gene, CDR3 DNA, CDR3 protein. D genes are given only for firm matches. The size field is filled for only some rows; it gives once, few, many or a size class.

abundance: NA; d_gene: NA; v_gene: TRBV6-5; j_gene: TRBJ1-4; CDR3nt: TGTGCCAGCAGTTACTCCAGGGGCGATGAAAAACTGTTTTTT; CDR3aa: CASSYSRGDEKLFF
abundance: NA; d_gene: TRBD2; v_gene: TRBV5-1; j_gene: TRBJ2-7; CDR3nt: TGCGCCAGCAGCTTGGCTACTAGCGGGATCACCGAGCAGTACTTC; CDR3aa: CASSLATSGITEQYF
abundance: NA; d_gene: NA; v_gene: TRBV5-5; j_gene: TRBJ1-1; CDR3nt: TGTGCCAGCAGTACGGGGACCCACACTGAAGCTTTCTTT; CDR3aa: CASSTGTHTEAFF
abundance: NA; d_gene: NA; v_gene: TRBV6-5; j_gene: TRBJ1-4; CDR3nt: TGTGCCAGCAGTTACACGACCGCAACTAATGAAAAACTGTTTTTT; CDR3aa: CASSYTTATNEKLFF
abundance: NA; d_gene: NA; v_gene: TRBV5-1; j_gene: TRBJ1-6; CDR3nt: TGCGCCAGCAGCTTCAGCTCCTATAATTCACCCCTCCACTTT; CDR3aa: CASSFSSYNSPLHF
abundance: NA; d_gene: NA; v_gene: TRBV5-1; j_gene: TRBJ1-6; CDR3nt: TGCGCCAGCAGCTTGGACAGAGATTACTCACCCCTCCACTTT; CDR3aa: CASSLDRDYSPLHF
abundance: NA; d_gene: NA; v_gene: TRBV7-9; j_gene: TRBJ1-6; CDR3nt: TGTGCCAGCAGCTTACGCGGCAGGGAAAATTCACCCCTCCACTTT; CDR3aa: CASSLRGRENSPLHF
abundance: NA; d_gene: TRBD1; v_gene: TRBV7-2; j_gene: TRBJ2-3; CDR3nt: TGTGCCAGCAGCATAAAACCCTGGGGGACAGGGTACACAGATACGCAGTATTTT; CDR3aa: CASSIKPWGTGYTDTQYF
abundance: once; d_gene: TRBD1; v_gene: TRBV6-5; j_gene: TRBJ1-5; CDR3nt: TGTGCCAGCAGTTACTCAGGGGGCGTCAATCAGCCCCAGCATTTT; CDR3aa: CASSYSGGVNQPQHF
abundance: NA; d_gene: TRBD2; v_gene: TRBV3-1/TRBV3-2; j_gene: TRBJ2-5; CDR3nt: TGTGCCAGCACCTCACCGGGACTAGGAATCGAGACCCAGTACTTC; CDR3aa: CASTSPGLGIETQYF
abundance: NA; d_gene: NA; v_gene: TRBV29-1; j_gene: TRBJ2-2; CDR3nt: TGCAGCGTAGGACGACAGACCACCGGGGAGCTGTTTTTT; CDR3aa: CSVGRQTTGELFF
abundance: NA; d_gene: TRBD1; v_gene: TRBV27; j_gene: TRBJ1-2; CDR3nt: TGTGCCAGCCGGGACAGGGAGGGAAGGGGCTACACCTTC; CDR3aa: CASRDREGRGYTF
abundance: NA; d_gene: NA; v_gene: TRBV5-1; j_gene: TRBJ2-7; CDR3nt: TGCGCCAGCAGTACACAGAGCTCCTACGAGCAGTACTTC; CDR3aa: CASSTQSSYEQYF
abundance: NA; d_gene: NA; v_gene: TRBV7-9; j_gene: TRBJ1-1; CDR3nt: TGTGCCAGCAGCTTCGGGCAGTTGGGGCGGGTGAACACTGAAGCTTTCTTT; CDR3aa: CASSFGQLGRVNTEAFF
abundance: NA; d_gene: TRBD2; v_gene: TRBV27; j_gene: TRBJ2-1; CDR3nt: TGTGCCAGCAGTGCCGGGACTAGCGGGAGCAATGAGCAGTTCTTC; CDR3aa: CASSAGTSGSNEQFF
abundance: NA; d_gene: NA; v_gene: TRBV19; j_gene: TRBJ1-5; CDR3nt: TGTGCCAGTAGTTTTAGCAATCAGCCCCAGCATTTT; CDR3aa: CASSFSNQPQHF
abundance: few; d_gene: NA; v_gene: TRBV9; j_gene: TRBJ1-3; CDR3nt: TGTGCCAGCAGCGTCGATCCTTTCTCTGGAAACACCATATATTTT; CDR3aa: CASSVDPFSGNTIYF
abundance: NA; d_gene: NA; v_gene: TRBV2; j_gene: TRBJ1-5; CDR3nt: TGTGCCAGCAGCGGATCGAGGGGCGTACTGAATCAGCCCCAGCATTTT; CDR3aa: CASSGSRGVLNQPQHF
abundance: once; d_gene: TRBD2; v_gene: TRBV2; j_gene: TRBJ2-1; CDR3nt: TGTGCCAGCAGGACCGGGACTAGCGAATACAATGAGCAGTTCTTC; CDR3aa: CASRTGTSEYNEQFF
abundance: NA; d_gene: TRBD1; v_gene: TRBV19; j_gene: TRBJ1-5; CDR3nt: TGTGCCAGTAGTATAGACGGGACAGGGGGGCCGCCCCAGCATTTT; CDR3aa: CASSIDGTGGPPQHF
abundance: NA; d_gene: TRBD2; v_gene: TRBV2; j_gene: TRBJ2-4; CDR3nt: TGTGCCAGCGCCAGAGACGGGACTAGCGAAAACATTCAGTACTTC; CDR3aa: CASARDGTSENIQYF
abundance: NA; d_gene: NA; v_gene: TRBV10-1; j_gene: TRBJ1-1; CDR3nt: TGCGCCAGCAGTGAGTCGATGTTTTCGAGGGTCACCAGGAAGGGGTACACTGAAGCTTTCTTT; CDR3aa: CASSESMFSRVTRKGYTEAFF
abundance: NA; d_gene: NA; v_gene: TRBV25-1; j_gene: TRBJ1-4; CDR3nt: TGTGCCAGCAGGGGCCCAACTAATGAAAAACTGTTTTTT; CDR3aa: CASRGPTNEKLFF
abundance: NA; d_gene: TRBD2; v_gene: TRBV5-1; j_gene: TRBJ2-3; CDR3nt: TGCGCCAGCAGCCTGGGAGGAGTAGCGGGAGACACAGATACGCAGTATTTT; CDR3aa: CASSLGGVAGDTDTQYF
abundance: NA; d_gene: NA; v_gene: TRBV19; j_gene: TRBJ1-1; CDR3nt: TGTGCCAGTAATCAGGGGAGGATGAACACTGAAGCTTTCTTT; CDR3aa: CASNQGRMNTEAFF
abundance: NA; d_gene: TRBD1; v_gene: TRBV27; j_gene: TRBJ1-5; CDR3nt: TGTGCCAGCAGTCCCCGACAGGGGTTGACCCAGCATTTT; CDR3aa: CASSPRQGLTQHF
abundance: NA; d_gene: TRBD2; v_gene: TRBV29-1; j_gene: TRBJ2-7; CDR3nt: TGCAGCGTTGATGGCGGGGGTAGGTTCGAGCAGTACTTC; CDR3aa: CSVDGGGRFEQYF
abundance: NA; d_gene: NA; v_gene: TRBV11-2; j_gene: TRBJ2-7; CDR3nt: TGTGCCAGCAGCCTCACGCGGGGACCCTCCTACGAGCAGTACTTC; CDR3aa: CASSLTRGPSYEQYF
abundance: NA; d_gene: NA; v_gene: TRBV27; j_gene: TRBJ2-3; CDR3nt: TGTGCCAGCAGCCTCCTCCTTACAGATACGCAGTATTTT; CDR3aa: CASSLLLTDTQYF
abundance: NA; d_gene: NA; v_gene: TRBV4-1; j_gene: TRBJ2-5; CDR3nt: TGCGCCAGCAGCCCGGACCAAGAGACCCAGTACTTC; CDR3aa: CASSPDQETQYF
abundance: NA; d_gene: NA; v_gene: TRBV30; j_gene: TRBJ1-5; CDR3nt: TGTGCCTGGAGTGATCAGGACCCCTGGAGTGGCGATCAGCCCCAGCATTTT; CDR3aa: CAWSDQDPWSGDQPQHF
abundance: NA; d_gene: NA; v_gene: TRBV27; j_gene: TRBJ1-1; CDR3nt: TGTGCCAGCAGATTAAGTCTAATGAACACTGAAGCTTTCTTT; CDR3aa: CASRLSLMNTEAFF
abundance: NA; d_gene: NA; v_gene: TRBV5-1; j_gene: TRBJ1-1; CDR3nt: TGCGCCAGCAGCTTGGCCCCTGTGGCGGCAAACCCAACTGAAGCTTTCTTT; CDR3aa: CASSLAPVAANPTEAFF
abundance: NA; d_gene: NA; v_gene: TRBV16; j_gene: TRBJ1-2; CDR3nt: TGTGCCAGCAGCCAATCGTCCTATGGCTACACCTTC; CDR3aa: CASSQSSYGYTF
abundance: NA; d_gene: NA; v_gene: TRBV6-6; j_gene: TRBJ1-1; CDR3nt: TGTGCCAGCAGCTCGGTGCAGTATGAAGCTTTCTTT; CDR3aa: CASSSVQYEAFF